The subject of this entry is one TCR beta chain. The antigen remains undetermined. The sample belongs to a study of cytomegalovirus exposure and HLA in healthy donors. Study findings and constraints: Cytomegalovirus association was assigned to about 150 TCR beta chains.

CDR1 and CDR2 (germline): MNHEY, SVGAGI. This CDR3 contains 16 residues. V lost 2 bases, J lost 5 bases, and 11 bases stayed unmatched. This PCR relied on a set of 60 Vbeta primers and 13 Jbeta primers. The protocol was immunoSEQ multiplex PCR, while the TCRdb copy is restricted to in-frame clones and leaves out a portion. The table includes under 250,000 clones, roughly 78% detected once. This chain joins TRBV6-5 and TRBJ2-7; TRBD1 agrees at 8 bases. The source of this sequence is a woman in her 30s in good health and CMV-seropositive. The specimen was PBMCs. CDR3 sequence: CASSYAGTGAFHEQYF. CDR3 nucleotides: TGTGCCAGCAGTTACGCGGGGACAGGAGCCTTCCACGAGCAGTACTTC.